What follows is one TCR beta chain and its context. The target antigen is unknown. With 1 base removed from V and 7 bases from J, the gap between germline ends came to 10 bases. Per germline, CDR1 LGHNA and CDR2 YNFKEQ. CDR3 length: 13 amino acids. The sample belongs to a study of T cell clones after liver transplantation. Study context: TCRbeta sequencing after a pre-transplant mixed lymphocyte reaction identified graft-donor-reactive clones, later tracked in post-transplant blood. Three of eight recipients were HCV-positive; others had non-autoimmune, non-viral indications. Whole-study findings and limits: A larger donor-reactive than third-party decline suggested partial antigen-specific deletion.

Only in-frame clones appear in the TCRdb table, and some are missing; sequencing was by immunoSEQ multiplex PCR. In the table there are more than 95,000 clones, over 75% of which are singletons. The clonotype originates from a human patient who received a liver transplant. Some T cells may be transferred from the graft donor. This chain joins TRBV4-2 and TRBJ1-1, with a possible D match to TRBD1 (5 bases). This specimen was CD4+ T cells from blood, taken 12 months after liver transplant. CDR3: CASSQVGAGEAFF. The CDR3 DNA is TGTGCCAGCAGCCAAGTTGGGGCAGGTGAAGCTTTCTTT.